This TCR beta chain is from a study of CD8 T cells in ankylosing spondylitis. Study observations and caveats: Ankylosing spondylitis blood appeared to be characterized by a TCR beta motif of eight highly homologous variants. Disease-linked clones proved CD8+ and comparatively uncommon in peripheral blood. Researchers reportedly found disease-linked clones significantly enriched in matched ankylosing spondylitis synovial fluid.

The CDR3 contains 16 residues. Deletions cut 6 bases from V and 6 bases from J, with 21 bases between. The germline V gene has CDR1 SGHTA and CDR2 FQGNSA. This clonotype has only one observation. Its antigen is not known. TCRdb reprocessed the 5' RACE reads with MiXCR, giving one entry per CDR3 protein. The sample holds about 130,000 distinct CDR3 sequences, 17% seen once. This receptor was taken from a male donor with ankylosing spondylitis. The V and J genes are TRBV7-2 and TRBJ2-1; either TRBD1 or TRBD2 may fit D (6 bases each). Sequencing was performed on blood, either unsorted or a sorted T cell fraction (not recorded which). CDR3 in amino acids: CASSLGGGGFLNEQFF. CDR3 DNA: TGTGCCAGCAGTCTAGGAGGGGGAGGCTTTCTCAATGAGCAGTTCTTC.